Presented here are 28 T cell receptor beta chains from one specimen sequenced in a study of shared clonotypes between healthy human individuals (dated by TCRdb to the early 2020s). Library preparation employed the immunoSEQ multiplex PCR assay. TCRdb carries this immuneACCESS record with in-frame sequences only. Its versions omit some clonotypes, under half of them owing to an unresolved V gene in the studies checked, with the rest unexplained. Counted in this sample were around 2,000,000 clones; around 95% of them appeared once. The top ten constitute 0.1% to 0.15% of the sample. The sequenced sample was naive CD4+ T cells sorted from blood. What the cell subset or site label conveys for this sample: CD45RA+ positively selected. The receptors were sampled from a man younger than 35 in good health.

The V gene is TRBV7-9, the J gene TRBJ2-1; TRBD1 agrees at 9 bases. CDR3 size: 19 residues. The V and J ends lost 5 bases and 7 bases, in that order; junction bases with no gene match: 21. Germline V gene sequence: CDR1 SEHNR, CDR2 FQNEAQ (reference sequence). The CDR3 loop is CASSPIRPLTGGRRNEQFF. As DNA, the CDR3 is TGTGCCAGCAGCCCTATTCGCCCACTTACAGGGGGCAGAAGAAATGAGCAGTTCTTC.

This clone showed up just a few times. The chain carries TRBV6-5 and TRBJ2-7; a weak D match, TRBD1 (6 bases). Germline CDR1 MNHEY, CDR2 SVGAGI. The CDR3 contains 15 residues. V dropped 6 bases and J dropped 5 bases, with 20 bases sitting between them. CDR3 region: CASRPAEAGVDEQYF. The CDR3 coding sequence is TGTGCCAGCAGGCCCGCCGAGGCAGGGGTGGACGAGCAGTACTTC.

This rearrangement joins TRBV6-6 to TRBJ1-1; D possibly corresponds to TRBD1 (5 bases). CDR3 length equals 14 residues. Trimming pared 0 bases from V and 6 bases from J, leaving 11 bases between. The germline V gene encodes CDR1 MNHNY and CDR2 SVGAGI (reference sequence). CDR3 region: CASSYSYAGAEAFF. As DNA, the CDR3 is TGTGCCAGCAGTTACTCGTATGCGGGGGCTGAAGCTTTCTTT.

This CDR3 is CASSPHTGDGYTF. The CDR3 nucleotides are TGTGCCAGCAGTCCGCACACAGGGGACGGCTACACCTTC. This chain connects TRBV28 to TRBJ1-2; TRBD1 agrees at 7 bases. After removal of 5 bases from V and 8 bases from J, the junction contained 8 bases not matched to a gene. The CDR3 has 13 residues. CDR1 is MDHEN, CDR2 SYDVKM, per germline.

V is TRBV19 and J is TRBJ2-6, with D perhaps TRBD1 (5 bases). The V end was cut by 3 bases, the J end by 4 bases, with 10 bases between. In germline, CDR1 is LNHDA, CDR2 SQIVND (reference sequence). The CDR3 consists of 15 residues. The CDR3 DNA follows: TGTGCCAGTAGTATGGAACGGACAGGGGCCAACGTCCTGACTTTC. This translates into CASSMERTGANVLTF.

This chain uses TRBV28 with TRBJ1-5; 11 nucleotides match TRBD1. CDR3 length: 16 amino acids. V shed 5 bases and J 6 bases; nucleotides not matched to a gene: 9. Germline values: CDR1 MDHEN, CDR2 SYDVKM. CDR3: CASSIPGQGVTQPQHF. The DNA of the CDR3 is TGTGCCAGCAGTATACCGGGACAGGGGGTTACTCAGCCCCAGCATTTT.

The CDR3, as DNA: TGTGCCAGCAGCCCCAACGGGCCTCAGGACACTGAAGCTTTCTTT. This encodes CASSPNGPQDTEAFF. The chain uses TRBV7-2 and TRBJ1-1; D not certain. The germline CDR1 and CDR2 sequences are SGHTA and FQGNSA. V lost 5 bases, J lost 3 bases, and 16 bases lay in between. CDR3 length: 15 residues.

Notes on this clone: The same CDR3 arises from other DNA sequences in this sample as well. V and J are TRBV28 and TRBJ2-3, with 11 bases aligning to TRBD2. The CDR3 loop spans 15 amino acids. Losses at the gene ends were 1 base for V and 5 bases for J; bases not matched to a gene: 2. CDR1 and CDR2 from the germline V gene are MDHEN and SYDVKM. The CDR3 spells CASSLLAGGQDTQYF. In nucleotides, the CDR3 is TGTGCCAGCAGTTTATTAGCGGGGGGGCAAGATACGCAGTATTTT.

The rearrangement joins TRBV5-1 to TRBJ1-1; 9 bases agree with TRBD1. CDR3 length equals 14 residues. The trim removed 4 bases at V and 4 bases at J, leaving 5 bases unmatched. Germline CDR1 is SGHRS and CDR2 is YFSETQ. The CDR3 sequence is CASSADRGGTEAFF. The DNA of the CDR3 is TGCGCCAGCAGCGCGGACAGGGGAGGCACTGAAGCTTTCTTT.

V usage is TRBV10-3 and J usage is TRBJ1-1; 8 positions match TRBD1. This CDR3 is built from 15 residues. The ends lost 1 base at V and 5 bases at J; junction bases unmatched: 6. The V gene's germline CDR1 is ENHRY and CDR2 SYGVKD. The DNA for the CDR3 is TGTGCCATCAGTGAGTACGGACAGGGAGATACTGAAGCTTTCTTT. It specifies CAISEYGQGDTEAFF.

This clone was observed once. This chain's CDR3 is CASSYQGSSRYNEQFF. The CDR3 DNA sequence: TGTGCCAGCAGTTACCAGGGGTCCTCTAGATACAATGAGCAGTTCTTC. The chain employs TRBV6-5 and TRBJ2-1, with a weak D call TRBD1 (6 bases). V lost 2 bases to trimming and J lost 4 bases, with 15 bases between them. The CDR3 totals 16 residues. Germline V gene sequence: CDR1 MNHEY, CDR2 SVGAGI.

The chain uses TRBV7-1 and TRBJ2-1; 7 bases are a match to TRBD1. TRBV7-1 is assigned to the ORF class and has an uncertain function. This CDR3 is built from 15 residues. V shed 5 bases and J 0 bases; nucleotides not matched to a gene: 4. CDR3 coding DNA: TGTGCCAGCAGCGTCTCAGGGGGCTCCTACAATGAGCAGTTCTTC. This translates into CASSVSGGSYNEQFF.

This CDR3 is CASSDRGASYEQYF. The CDR3 DNA is TGTGCCAGCAGTGACCGGGGGGCCTCCTACGAGCAGTACTTC. V is TRBV2 and J is TRBJ2-7; D possibly corresponds to TRBD2 (7 bases). The CDR3 totals 14 residues. Germline V gene sequence: CDR1 SNHLY, CDR2 FYNNEI. The germline V and J ends were trimmed by 3 bases and 0 bases, with 9 bases remaining between them.

This clone came up a few times. The genes are TRBV28 and TRBJ1-1; tentatively, D is TRBD1 (5 bases). The CDR3 runs 12 residues. Germline loops: CDR1 MDHEN, CDR2 SYDVKM. V was clipped by 6 bases and J by 4 bases, with 9 bases between them. The CDR3 sequence is CASRVGGTEAFF. The DNA for the CDR3 is TGTGCCAGCAGGGTTGGGGGCACTGAAGCTTTCTTT.

CDR3: CASSQEERFYGYTF. The DNA for the CDR3 is TGCGCCAGCAGCCAAGAGGAGCGTTTCTATGGCTACACCTTC. The gene calls are TRBV5-1 and TRBJ1-2; D call uncertain. The V gene lost 4 bases and the J gene lost 4 bases, with 14 bases spanning the gap. The CDR3 sequence is 14 residues long. Germline V gene lookup returns CDR1 SGHRS and CDR2 YFSETQ.

The J gene is TRBJ2-7, the V gene TRBV5-1, with D unclear. V was trimmed by 0 bases and J by 5 bases, leaving 15 bases between them. The CDR3 is 15 residues long. Germline V CDR1 and CDR2: SGHRS, YFSETQ. The CDR3 reads CASSLEPWAFDEQYF. For the CDR3, the DNA is TGCGCCAGCAGCTTGGAGCCTTGGGCGTTTGACGAGCAGTACTTC.

Concerning this clone: A much larger clone lies a single base off, so this may be a read error. The identical CDR3 is also encoded by other nucleotide sequences in the sample. CDR3 in amino acids: CASSPLGPNEKLFF. In DNA, the CDR3 is TGTGCCAGCTCACCCCTAGGGCCTAATGAAAAACTGTTTTTT. This sequence joins TRBV18 and TRBJ1-4; no firm D call. In germline, CDR1 is KGHSH, CDR2 LQKENI. The CDR3 extends over 14 amino acids. V was pared by 3 bases and J by 3 bases, with 8 bases between. Supplemented by reference TRBV18 and TRBJ1-4, the full variable domain reads NAGVMQNPRHLVRRRGQEARLRCSPMKGHSHVYWYRQLPEEGLKFMVYLQKENIIDESGMPKERFSAEFPKEGPSILRIQQVVRGDSAAYFCASSPLGPNEKLFFGSGTQLSVL.

This sequence joins TRBV2 and TRBJ2-5; 8 bases agree with TRBD2. Germline V gives CDR1 SNHLY, CDR2 FYNNEI. The CDR3 runs 15 residues. V trimming: 6 bases; J trimming: 4 bases; junction bases outside the gene matches: 10. CDR3: CASRVFPGGRETQYF. As DNA, the CDR3 is TGTGCCAGCAGAGTTTTTCCGGGGGGGCGAGAGACCCAGTACTTC.

The chain recombines TRBV10-1 with TRBJ2-1, with 10 positions matching TRBD2. CDR1 is WNHNN, CDR2 SYGVQD, per germline (reference sequence). The CDR3 is 16 amino acids. Trimming cost V 0 bases and J 6 bases; bases outside gene matches: 5. The chain's CDR3 is CASSESSLAGVNEQFF. DNA for the CDR3: TGCGCCAGCAGTGAGTCGTCTCTAGCGGGAGTCAATGAGCAGTTCTTC.

This chain connects TRBV18 to TRBJ2-2, with D perhaps matching TRBD1 or TRBD2 (5 bases each). This CDR3 has 13 residues. Germline values: CDR1 KGHSH, CDR2 LQKENI. V lost 4 bases and J lost 6, with 9 bases in between. The CDR3 protein is CASSRGSPGELFF. The CDR3 DNA reads as TGTGCCAGCTCACGGGGGTCTCCCGGGGAGCTGTTTTTT.

This rearrangement joins TRBV6-5 to TRBJ2-7, with 9 bases matching TRBD1. The CDR3 length is 14 residues. The germline V gene encodes CDR1 MNHEY and CDR2 SVGAGI. Trimming cost V 7 bases and J 6 bases; bases outside gene matches: 10. The CDR3 DNA reads as TGTGCCAGCAATTTCCCGGGACAGGGAGGCGAGCAGTACTTC. Translated: CASNFPGQGGEQYF.

The CDR3 region is CARRGQPLSRSGNTIYF. The CDR3 DNA reads as TGCGCCAGGCGAGGACAGCCGCTGAGTCGCTCTGGAAACACCATATATTTT. J is TRBJ1-3 and V is TRBV10-1, with D possibly being TRBD1 (6 bases). This CDR3 has 17 amino acids. Trimming stripped 9 bases from V and 0 bases from J, with 21 bases between. Germline CDR1 is WNHNN and CDR2 is SYGVQD (reference sequence).

The rearrangement links TRBV11-2 to TRBJ2-7; D is ambiguous. The CDR3 contains 17 residues. The V gene lost 2 bases and the J gene lost 0 bases, with 17 bases spanning the gap. Germline V gives CDR1 SGHAT, CDR2 FQNNGV. CDR3 sequence: CASSLRPQSWASYEQYF. The CDR3 DNA reads TGTGCCAGCAGCTTAAGGCCCCAGAGTTGGGCCTCCTACGAGCAGTACTTC.

This chain joins TRBV11-2 and TRBJ2-3; tentatively, D is TRBD1 (6 bases). Trimming took off 5 bases at V and 3 bases at J, with 12 bases between the two ends. The CDR3 sequence is 14 residues long. Germline assignment: CDR1 SGHAT and CDR2 FQNNGV. CDR3 residues: CASSPLRGTDTQYF. CDR3 sequence (DNA): TGTGCCAGCAGCCCGCTTAGGGGGACAGATACGCAGTATTTT.

V usage is TRBV7-9 and J usage is TRBJ1-2; 8 nucleotides line up with TRBD1. Germline CDR1 reads SEHNR; CDR2 reads FQNEAQ (reference sequence). With V trimmed by 3 bases and J by 7 bases, 10 bases remained unmatched. This CDR3 region has 15 residues. The CDR3 region is CASSLSGGHLSGYTF. Written as DNA, the CDR3 is TGTGCCAGCAGCTTGTCAGGGGGCCATCTGAGTGGCTACACCTTC.

With regard to this clone: In the same sample, other DNA sequences code for this CDR3. This CDR3 is CASRGQGGQPQHF. The DNA for the CDR3 is TGTGCCAGCAGGGGACAGGGGGGCCAGCCCCAGCATTTT. This chain links TRBV6-1 with TRBJ1-5, with 11 bases identical to TRBD1. Looked up from germline, CDR1 is MNHNS and CDR2 is SASEGT. V was pared by 6 bases and J by 7 bases, with 2 bases of the junction left unmatched. This CDR3 is 13 amino acids long.

The V and J genes are TRBV6-6 and TRBJ2-3; D is unresolved. The CDR3 has 12 amino acids. The germline V gene encodes CDR1 MNHNY and CDR2 SVGAGI (reference sequence). Trimming left V 2 bases short and J 3 bases short, with 3 bases between. The CDR3 region has the DNA TGTGCCAGCAGTTACCCAACAGATACGCAGTATTTT. Its protein is CASSYPTDTQYF.

About this clone: Other DNA sequences in this specimen translate into the identical CDR3. J is TRBJ1-2 and V is TRBV11-2; the D is unclear. V gave up 0 bases and J gave up 1 base, with 6 bases separating them. This CDR3 comprises 14 residues. Germline lookup yields CDR1 SGHAT and CDR2 FQNNGV. The CDR3 loop is CASSLEGGNYGYTF. In DNA form, the CDR3 reads TGTGCCAGCAGCTTAGAAGGCGGTAACTATGGCTACACCTTC.